Shown below are 18 T cell receptor beta chains from a single sample sequenced in a study of identifying expanded T cells in peripheral blood. The method was immunoSEQ multiplex PCR; TCRdb's version includes in-frame clones alone and lacks a portion of them. The sample includes 130,000 or so clones, around 84% of them seen just once. Material for sequencing was blood. Every receptor here comes from a person between 18 and 69 years old in good health.

The rearrangement joins TRBV18 to TRBJ2-5, with D tentatively TRBD2 (5 bases). Trimming cost V 3 bases and J 3 bases, with 14 bases left between them. CDR3 length: 15 amino acids. Germline-derived CDR1 and CDR2 are KGHSH and LQKENI. The CDR3: CASSPTVEAEETQYF. In DNA form, the CDR3 reads TGTGCCAGCTCACCCACGGTGGAGGCGGAAGAGACCCAGTACTTC.

In the case of this clone: Germline is not matched at one junction end, which may reflect a read error. The chain has TRBV7-2 and TRBJ2-7; D may correspond to TRBD1 or TRBD2 (9 bases each). The CDR3 has 15 amino acids. The germline V gene encodes CDR1 SGHTA and CDR2 FQGNSA. The CDR3 nucleotides are TGTGCCAGCAGCCTAGCGGGACAGGGTGACTACGAGCAGTACTTC. As protein: CASSLAGQGDYEQYF.

The chain is built from TRBV5-8 and TRBJ2-7; tentatively, D is TRBD1 (6 bases). V was trimmed by 2 bases and J by 3 bases, leaving 12 bases between them. The CDR3 covers 14 residues. The germline gives CDR1 SGHTS, CDR2 YDEGEE. The DNA for the CDR3 is TGTGCCAGCAGCTTTGGAATGGACAGCTACGAGCAGTACTTC. Its protein is CASSFGMDSYEQYF. The whole variable domain, remainder taken from reference TRBV5-8 and TRBJ2-7, is EAGVTQSPTHLIKTRGQQATLRCSPISGHTSVYWYQQALGLGLQFLLWYDEGEERNRGNFPPRFSGRQFPNYSSELNVNALELEDSALYLCASSFGMDSYEQYFGPGTRLTVT.

The chain combines TRBV11-2 with TRBJ1-6; D gene unclear. Germline CDR1 and CDR2: SGHAT and FQNNGV. Trimming removed 5 bases at V and 8 bases at J, with 16 bases between. This CDR3 region has 15 residues. DNA of the CDR3: TGTGCCAGCAGCCTCAATATGGGGTCATATTCACCCCTCCACTTT. Encoded protein: CASSLNMGSYSPLHF. The full variable domain, with the rest looked up from reference TRBV11-2 and TRBJ1-6, is EAGVAQSPRYKIIEKRQSVAFWCNPISGHATLYWYQQILGQGPKLLIQFQNNGVVDDSQLPKDRFSAERLKGVDSTLKIQPAKLEDSAVYLCASSLNMGSYSPLHFGNGTRLTVT.

This chain connects TRBV9 to TRBJ2-1, with a possible D match to TRBD2 (5 bases). Germline CDR1 is SGDLS and CDR2 is YYNGEE. CDR3 length: 15 amino acids. Trimming stripped 3 bases from V and 4 bases from J, with 14 bases between. The CDR3: CASSAEGQEYNEQFF. In DNA, the CDR3 is TGTGCCAGCAGCGCAGAGGGCCAGGAGTACAATGAGCAGTTCTTC.

V gene TRBV5-1 combines with J gene TRBJ1-1; D unclear. The length of the CDR3 is 14 residues. Germline-derived CDR1 and CDR2 are SGHRS and YFSETQ. V dropped 0 bases and J dropped 1 base, with 7 bases sitting between them. This CDR3 reads CASSLVESNTEAFF. DNA of the CDR3: TGCGCCAGCAGCTTGGTTGAGTCGAACACTGAAGCTTTCTTT.

In its sample, this clone was seen once. This chain links TRBV29-1 with TRBJ1-1; D possibly corresponds to TRBD1 (5 bases). Germline loops: CDR1 SQVTM, CDR2 ANQGSEA. The CDR3 extends over 15 amino acids. Trimming shortened V by 8 bases and J by 6 bases, and 25 bases separated the two germline ends. CDR3: CSPLRRAGSQSEAFF. In nucleotides, the CDR3 is TGCAGCCCCCTGCGGAGGGCAGGGAGTCAATCTGAAGCTTTCTTT. Drawing the rest from reference TRBV29-1 and TRBJ1-1, the complete variable domain is SAVISQKPSRDICQRGTSLTIQCQVDSQVTMMFWYRQQPGQSLTLIATANQGSEATYESGFVIDKFPISRPNLTFSTLTVSNMSPEDSSIYLCSPLRRAGSQSEAFFGQGTRLTVV.

The CDR3: CASSLVGASSNEQFF. The CDR3 DNA follows: TGCGCCAGCAGCTTGGTTGGGGCTTCGTCCAATGAGCAGTTCTTC. The chain couples TRBV5-1 to TRBJ2-1, with a tentative D call TRBD1 (5 bases). The V gene lost 0 bases and the J gene lost 6 bases, with 13 bases spanning the gap. Germline loops: CDR1 SGHRS, CDR2 YFSETQ. The CDR3 is 15 amino acids.

This clone was seen only once. The chain employs TRBV19 and TRBJ2-7; 8 bases align to TRBD1. Per germline, CDR1 LNHDA and CDR2 SQIVND (reference sequence). The length of the CDR3 is 15 residues. V shed 7 bases, J shed 0 bases, and the junction held 8 bases outside the gene matches. The DNA of the CDR3 is TGTGCCAGTACCGGACAGGGTTTGAGCTCCTACGAGCAGTACTTC. Its protein product is CASTGQGLSSYEQYF.

The chain couples TRBV19 to TRBJ2-7; a possible D gene is TRBD2 (6 bases). The germline CDR1 and CDR2 sequences are LNHDA and SQIVND (reference sequence). Trimming cost V 5 bases and J 2 bases, with 13 bases left between them. CDR3 size: 14 residues. CDR3 sequence reads: CASSLGTGAYEQYF. The CDR3 nucleotides read TGTGCCAGTAGTCTCGGGACGGGAGCCTACGAGCAGTACTTC.

This clone has a handful of counts. The sample holds other DNA sequences that translate to the same CDR3. The chain joins TRBV20-1 to TRBJ1-2; 7 bases align to TRBD1. CDR1 is DFQATT and CDR2 is SNEGSKA in the germline V gene (reference sequence). There are 11 residues in the CDR3. Trimming took 6 bases from V and 4 from J; bases not matched to a gene: 2. The CDR3 nucleotides read TGCAGTGCGACAGGGTCCTATGGCTACACCTTC. Protein product: CSATGSYGYTF.

V is TRBV18 and J is TRBJ2-7; 10 bases map to TRBD1. The CDR3 has 15 residues. The V gene end was trimmed by 3 bases and the J gene end by 4 bases; junction bases not matched to a gene: 6. The germline V gene encodes CDR1 KGHSH and CDR2 LQKENI. The chain's CDR3 is CASSPPRTGGYEQYF. DNA of the CDR3: TGTGCCAGCTCACCTCCGAGGACAGGGGGATACGAGCAGTACTTC.

This clone appeared a single time. J is TRBJ2-7 and V is TRBV13; the D gene is possibly TRBD2 (7 bases). The germline CDR1 and CDR2 sequences are PRHDT and FYEKMQ (reference sequence). Trimming removed 2 bases from V and 3 bases from J, with 11 bases in between. The CDR3 has 14 amino acids. CDR3: CASSLNRDYYEQYF. CDR3 nucleotide sequence: TGTGCCAGCAGCTTAAACAGGGACTACTACGAGCAGTACTTC.

This chain uses TRBV4-1 with TRBJ1-4; 9 bases align to TRBD1. The V gene's germline CDR1 is MGHRA and CDR2 YSYEKL. The CDR3 spans 15 residues. V was pared by 1 base and J by 5 bases, with 2 bases of the junction left unmatched. The CDR3, as DNA: TGCGCCAGCAGCCAAGCCGGGACAGGGAATGAAAAACTGTTTTTT. Residues: CASSQAGTGNEKLFF.

This chain links TRBV5-1 with TRBJ1-2; 9 positions match TRBD1. Germline-derived CDR1 and CDR2 are SGHRS and YFSETQ. CDR3 size: 16 residues. The trim removed 5 bases at V and 3 bases at J, leaving 11 bases unmatched. In DNA, the CDR3 is TGCGCCAGCAGACCCTCCTACAGGGGGCGCGACTATGGCTACACCTTC. Translation: CASRPSYRGRDYGYTF.

The V call is TRBV7-2, the J call TRBJ2-7, with D perhaps being TRBD1 or TRBD2 (5 bases each). This CDR3 region has 16 residues. Between the trimmed V and J ends, which lost 1 base and 2 bases, there was a span of 15 bases. Germline values: CDR1 SGHTA, CDR2 FQGNSA. The DNA of the CDR3 is TGTGCCAGCAGCTTAGGAGGCTACGGGGCCCCCTACGAGCAGTACTTC. This gives the protein CASSLGGYGAPYEQYF.

CDR3 DNA sequence: TGTGCCTGGAGTGGCTCGCGGGGGGGAAAATACGAGCAGTACTTC. Translation: CAWSGSRGGKYEQYF. The chain couples TRBV30 to TRBJ2-7; 9 bases map to TRBD2. The V gene end was trimmed by 1 base and the J gene end by 4 bases; junction bases not matched to a gene: 8. Germline V gene data show CDR1 as GTSNPN and CDR2 as SVGIG (reference sequence). There are 15 residues in the CDR3.

The V call is TRBV5-1, the J call TRBJ1-2; 8 positions agree with TRBD1. The CDR3 loop spans 13 amino acids. V gave up 4 bases and J gave up 4 bases; unmatched junction bases: 3. Germline V lookup: CDR1 SGHRS, CDR2 YFSETQ. DNA of the CDR3: TGCGCCAGCAGCCAGGGACAGGTCTATGGCTACACCTTC. This translates into CASSQGQVYGYTF. The full variable domain, in which reference TRBV5-1 and TRBJ1-2 provide the parts outside the CDR3, is KAGVTQTPRYLIKTRGQQVTLSCSPISGHRSVSWYQQTPGQGLQFLFEYFSETQRNKGNFPGRFSGRQFSNSRSEMNVSTLELGDSALYLCASSQGQVYGYTFGSGTRLTVV.